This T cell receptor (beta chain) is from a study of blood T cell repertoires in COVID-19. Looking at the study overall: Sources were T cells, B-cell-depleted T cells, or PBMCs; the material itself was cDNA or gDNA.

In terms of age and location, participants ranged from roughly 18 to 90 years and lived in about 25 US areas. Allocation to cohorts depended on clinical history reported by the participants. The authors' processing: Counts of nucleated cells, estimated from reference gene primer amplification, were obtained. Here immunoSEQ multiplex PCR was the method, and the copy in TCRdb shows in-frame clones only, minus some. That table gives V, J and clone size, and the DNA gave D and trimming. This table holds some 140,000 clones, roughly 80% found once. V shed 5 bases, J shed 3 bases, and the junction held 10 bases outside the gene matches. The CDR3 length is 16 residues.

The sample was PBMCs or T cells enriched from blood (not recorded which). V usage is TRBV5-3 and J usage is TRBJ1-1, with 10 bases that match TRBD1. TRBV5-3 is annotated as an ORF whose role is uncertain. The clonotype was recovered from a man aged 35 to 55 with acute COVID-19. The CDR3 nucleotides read TGTGCCAGAAGGTCCGGGACAGGGGTGAAGTACACTGAAGCTTTCTTT. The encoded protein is CARRSGTGVKYTEAFF.